One and the same sample provided the 25 T cell receptor beta chains below, sequenced in a study of T-cell memory formation after mild COVID-19. Each CDR3 protein gets one entry after TCRdb re-called the 5' RACE reads with MiXCR. The profile shows around 100,000 distinct CDR3 sequences, approximately 22% of them singletons. Sequenced input: PBMCs or a T cell subset sorted from them (not recorded which). Receptors originate from a man younger than 35 who had mild COVID-19 (a few samples of this study predate the infection). Cell type and time point are not known.

This rearrangement joins TRBV6-2 or TRBV6-3 to TRBJ1-2; 10 bases agree with TRBD1. The germline CDR1 and CDR2 sequences are MNHEY and SVGEGT. The CDR3 is made up of 15 amino acids. The V segment lost 7 bases and the J segment 3 bases; nucleotides outside the gene matches: 8. This chain's CDR3 is CASKYGTGVYYGYTF. DNA of the CDR3: TGTGCCAGCAAATACGGGACAGGGGTGTACTATGGCTACACCTTC.

The V gene is TRBV2, the J gene TRBJ2-5; possibly TRBD2 for D (6 bases). The V end lost 6 bases, the J end lost 5 bases, and 10 bases lay between the germline ends. Germline V lookup: CDR1 SNHLY, CDR2 FYNNEI. The CDR3 totals 12 residues. CDR3 nucleotide sequence: TGTGCCAGCAGGCCTAGCGCGGAGACCCAGTACTTC. Translation gives CASRPSAETQYF.

This clonotype was seen repeatedly, ten times or more. The genes are TRBV10-3 and TRBJ2-7; 8 bases agree with TRBD1. From germline, CDR1 is ENHRY and CDR2 SYGVKD. The CDR3 length is 15 residues. The V segment lost 6 bases and the J segment 3 bases; nucleotides outside the gene matches: 10. This CDR3 reads CAISPSRQGHYEQYF. The CDR3 DNA is TGTGCCATCAGCCCGAGTCGACAGGGGCACTACGAGCAGTACTTC.

This chain joins TRBV6-1 and TRBJ2-7, with a weak D call TRBD2 (7 bases). Looked up from germline, CDR1 is MNHNS and CDR2 is SASEGT. This CDR3 region has 13 residues. The V end lost 6 bases, the J end lost 3 bases, and 12 bases lay between the germline ends. This CDR3 is CASRDSGNYEQYV. CDR3 in DNA: TGTGCCAGCAGGGACAGCGGGAACTACGAGCAGTACGTC.

This clonotype was picked up a small number of times. This chain uses TRBV7-9 with TRBJ1-3; D is unresolved. V dropped 4 bases and J dropped 0 bases, with 13 bases sitting between them. CDR1 SEHNR and CDR2 FQNEAQ come from the germline V gene (reference sequence). The CDR3 has 16 amino acids. CDR3 in DNA: TGTGCCAGCAGCTCCACCATTGTTAGCTCTGGAAACACCATATATTTT. Residues: CASSSTIVSSGNTIYF.

The rearrangement uses TRBV6-5 and TRBJ2-5; D is ambiguous. Germline CDR1 is MNHEY and CDR2 is SVGAGI. The V end was cut by 0 bases, the J end by 4 bases, with 9 bases between. The CDR3 runs to 14 residues. The CDR3 coding sequence is TGTGCCAGCAGTTACTCTTCAGTGGGAGAGACCCAGTACTTC. Encoded protein: CASSYSSVGETQYF.

The J gene is TRBJ1-5, the V gene TRBV7-2, with 8 bases matching TRBD1. The length of the CDR3 is 15 residues. The V gene's germline CDR1 is SGHTA and CDR2 FQGNSA. With 2 bases clipped from V and 3 bases from J, the junction kept 3 bases outside the gene matches. The DNA for the CDR3 is TGTGCCAGCAGCTTACTGACAGGGGACAATCAGCCCCAGCATTTT. This codes for CASSLLTGDNQPQHF. Full variable domain (remainder filled in from reference TRBV7-2 and TRBJ1-5): GAGVSQSPSNKVTEKGKDVELRCDPISGHTALYWYRQSLGQGLEFLIYFQGNSAPDKSGLPSDRFSAERTGGSVSTLTIQRTQQEDSAVYLCASSLLTGDNQPQHFGDGTRLSIL.

This clonotype was observed a single time. This sequence joins TRBV6-2 or TRBV6-3 and TRBJ2-7, with 7 bases fitting TRBD2. CDR1 MNHEY and CDR2 SVGEGT come from the germline V gene. The CDR3 is made up of 15 amino acids. Germline trimming cut 1 base from V and 1 base from J; bases unmatched to any gene: 4. The CDR3 spells CASSYLAGESYEQYV. CDR3 bases: TGTGCCAGCAGTTACTTGGCGGGGGAGTCCTACGAGCAGTACGTC.

The J gene is TRBJ2-5, the V gene TRBV5-4, with no clear D. CDR1 and CDR2 (germline): SGHNT, YYREEE (reference sequence). The CDR3 loop spans 11 amino acids. V lost 1 base and J 6 bases, leaving 4 bases between the germline ends. The CDR3 DNA reads as TGTGCCAGCAGCTTGCTGCAGACCCAGTACTTC. Translated: CASSLLQTQYF.

In its sample, this clonotype was seen a few times. V gene TRBV4-2 combines with J gene TRBJ2-1, with 7 positions matching TRBD2. This CDR3 spans 15 amino acids. V dropped 4 bases and J dropped 12; count of bases not matched to a gene: 15. Germline CDR1 LGHNA, CDR2 YNFKEQ. The CDR3 DNA reads TGTGCCAGCAGCCCACGGAGCGGGGAGACCGGGGGGCAGTTCTTC. Protein product: CASSPRSGETGGQFF.

The rearrangement uses TRBV7-9 and TRBJ2-5; D remains ambiguous. The CDR3 length is 15 residues. The germline V gene encodes CDR1 SEHNR and CDR2 FQNEAQ (reference sequence). V shed 3 bases and J shed 3 bases, with 14 bases lying between them. CDR3 sequence: CASSLSSTTEETQYF. The CDR3 DNA sequence: TGTGCCAGCAGCTTGTCGAGCACTACTGAAGAGACCCAGTACTTC.

The chain carries TRBV7-3 and TRBJ2-2; D gene unclear. The CDR3 runs to 15 residues. Per the germline V gene, CDR1 is SGHTA and CDR2 is FQGTGA. The V end was cut by 5 bases, the J end by 3 bases, with 13 bases between. DNA of the CDR3: TGTGCCAGCAGCCCCAGCCGGACGCACACCGGGGAGCTGTTTTTT. It is translated as CASSPSRTHTGELFF.

This clonotype was recorded a few times. The chain couples TRBV4-1 to TRBJ2-3, with TRBD1 matching 8 bases. V gave up 1 base and J gave up 7 bases; unmatched junction bases: 10. CDR1 and CDR2 (germline): MGHRA, YSYEKL. CDR3 length: 16 residues. CDR3 region: CASSQGLQGAMYTQYF. The CDR3 bases are TGCGCCAGCAGCCAAGGGTTGCAGGGGGCTATGTATACGCAGTATTTT.

The chain is built from TRBV7-9 and TRBJ2-2, with TRBD2 identical over 9 bases. With V trimmed by 5 bases and J by 0 bases, 7 bases remained unmatched. Looked up from germline, CDR1 is SEHNR and CDR2 is FQNEAQ (reference sequence). The CDR3 spans 17 residues. The CDR3 sequence: CASSPPSGTANTGELFF. The CDR3, as DNA: TGTGCCAGCAGCCCGCCTAGCGGGACCGCGAACACCGGGGAGCTGTTTTTT.

The CDR3 protein is CASSVGGGAERSYNEQFF. The CDR3 DNA reads TGTGCCAGCAGTGTAGGTGGGGGAGCGGAACGCTCCTACAATGAGCAGTTCTTC. The gene calls are TRBV2 and TRBJ2-1, with D perhaps assigned TRBD1 or TRBD2 (5 bases each). The CDR3 sequence is 18 residues long. CDR1 is SNHLY and CDR2 is FYNNEI in the germline V gene. The germline V and J ends were trimmed by 4 bases and 0 bases, with 19 bases remaining between them. The variable domain in full, with the rest retrieved from reference TRBV2 and TRBJ2-1, is EPEVTQTPSHQVTQMGQEVILRCVPISNHLYFYWYRQILGQKVEFLVSFYNNEISEKSEIFDDQFSVERPDGSNFTLKIRSTKLEDSAMYFCASSVGGGAERSYNEQFFGPGTRLTVL.

This clonotype appeared a few times. The chain links TRBV9 to TRBJ2-5, with TRBD2 identical over 8 bases. The CDR3 contains 16 residues. Germline CDR1 and CDR2: SGDLS and YYNGEE. Trimming at V came to 0 bases and at J to 4 bases, leaving 8 bases not matched to a gene. CDR3 sequence (DNA): TGTGCCAGCAGCGTAGGCCTGACTAGCGTAGGAGAGACCCAGTACTTC. It is translated as CASSVGLTSVGETQYF.

This clonotype was picked up many times. The chain couples TRBV27 to TRBJ2-4; no firm D call. Trimming cost V 4 bases and J 6 bases, with 19 bases left between them. Per the germline V gene, CDR1 is MNHEY and CDR2 is SMNVEV (reference sequence). CDR3 length equals 16 residues. The CDR3 DNA is TGTGCCAGCAGTTCCCTGATAGGGTCATCCGGAAACATTCAGTACTTC. It codes for CASSSLIGSSGNIQYF.

This clonotype turned up a few times. This chain links TRBV7-3 with TRBJ2-1; no clear D gene. This CDR3 has 14 residues. Germline V gene lookup returns CDR1 SGHTA and CDR2 FQGTGA. Deletions cut 3 bases from V and 5 bases from J, with 11 bases between. For the CDR3, the DNA is TGTGCCAGCAGCTTCCACCCAGGTAACAATGAGCAGTTCTTC. It yields the protein CASSFHPGNNEQFF.

This clonotype came up a few times. This sequence joins TRBV29-1 and TRBJ2-7; a possible D gene is TRBD1 (6 bases). Germline CDR1 is SQVTM and CDR2 is ANQGSEA. Trimming took 4 bases from V and 3 from J, leaving 10 bases between them. This CDR3 is 12 amino acids long. The CDR3 region has the DNA TGCAGCGTTGGACAGGTGAACTACGAGCAGTACTTC. It specifies CSVGQVNYEQYF.

The chain couples TRBV12-3 or TRBV12-4 to TRBJ1-1; no clear D. This CDR3 has 13 amino acids. V shed 6 bases and J shed 0 bases, with 8 bases lying between them. Here the CDR3 reads CASSPNLNTEAFF. The CDR3 region has the DNA TGTGCCAGCAGCCCGAATTTGAACACTGAAGCTTTCTTT.

The table lists this clonotype with a few counts. This sequence joins TRBV11-2 and TRBJ2-1; D possibly corresponds to TRBD2 (6 bases). In germline, CDR1 is SGHAT, CDR2 FQNNGV. The ends were cut back, 5 bases at V and 6 bases at J, with 11 bases in the middle. The CDR3 is 13 amino acids. The CDR3 DNA reads as TGTGCCAGCAGCCCGGGGGACTTCAATGAGCAGTTCTTC. This codes for CASSPGDFNEQFF.

This clonotype has just a few counts. V and J are TRBV4-1 and TRBJ2-1; TRBD1 agrees at 8 bases. This CDR3 is 16 amino acids long. The V and J ends lost 2 bases and 1 base, in that order; junction bases with no gene match: 4. From germline, CDR1 is MGHRA and CDR2 YSYEKL. CDR3 DNA sequence: TGCGCCAGCAGCCAACCGAACAGGGGGTCCTACAATGAGCAGTTCTTC. Translated: CASSQPNRGSYNEQFF.

Only a few counts were recorded for this clonotype. The chain has TRBV11-2 and TRBJ2-3; TRBD2 agrees at 8 bases. CDR1 and CDR2 (germline): SGHAT, FQNNGV. Losses at the gene ends were 1 base for V and 2 bases for J; bases not matched to a gene: 2. CDR3 length: 15 residues. The CDR3 DNA is TGTGCCAGCAGCTTAGTCGGGGGGGCCACAGATACGCAGTATTTT. Protein sequence: CASSLVGGATDTQYF.

This clonotype was found a few times. The rearrangement uses TRBV7-9 and TRBJ2-7; TRBD1 matches 7 bases. Losses at the gene ends were 4 bases for V and 2 bases for J; bases not matched to a gene: 11. Germline CDR1 SEHNR, CDR2 FQNEAQ (reference sequence). This CDR3 has 16 amino acids. CDR3 loop: CASSSLQGKVTYEQYF. The CDR3 DNA is TGTGCCAGCAGCTCCTTACAGGGGAAGGTGACCTACGAGCAGTACTTC.

The chain links TRBV12-3 or TRBV12-4 to TRBJ2-2, with D possibly TRBD1 on 6 matching bases. The CDR3 spans 15 residues. V dropped 7 bases and J dropped 2 bases, with 14 bases sitting between them. CDR3 region: CASTAGTPNTGELFF. The CDR3 DNA follows: TGTGCCAGCACTGCCGGGACACCCAACACCGGGGAGCTGTTTTTT.